Following are 4 T cell receptor beta chains from one sample sequenced in a study of blood T cell repertoires in COVID-19. Only in-frame clones appear in the TCRdb table, and some are missing; sequencing was by immunoSEQ multiplex PCR. The sample records nearly 300,000 clones, 70% to 85% being singletons. The source material was peripheral blood. These receptors all come from a human donor with COVID-19, enrolled during active disease. The donor label of this sample is uncertain.

The CDR3 here is CASSFGGRVYNEQFF. CDR3 coding DNA: TGTGCCAGCAGTTTCGGCGGGAGGGTTTACAATGAGCAGTTCTTC. This sequence joins TRBV28 and TRBJ2-1; the match to TRBD2 covers 9 bases. Germline loops: CDR1 MDHEN, CDR2 SYDVKM. After removal of 3 bases from V and 4 bases from J, the junction contained 4 bases not matched to a gene. The CDR3 sequence is 15 residues long.

The gene calls are TRBV3-1 (or the pseudogene TRBV3-2) and TRBJ2-1, with TRBD2 matching 10 bases. After removal of 1 base from V and 5 bases from J, the junction contained 17 bases not matched to a gene. CDR3 length: 20 amino acids. CDR1 and CDR2 from the germline V gene are LGHDT and YNNKEL (reference sequence). CDR3 sequence reads: CASSQGDSSGRWGRHNEQFF. Here the CDR3 DNA reads TGTGCCAGCAGCCAAGGGGATTCTAGCGGGAGATGGGGTCGACACAATGAGCAGTTCTTC.

The CDR3 DNA is TGTGCCAGCAGCGTAGTGGGAGGGGGTCTCTATGAGCAGTTCTTC. Protein: CASSVVGGGLYEQFF. The chain employs TRBV9 and TRBJ2-1; D is perhaps TRBD2 (7 bases). The CDR3 is made up of 15 amino acids. V lost 0 bases to trimming and J lost 8 bases, with 15 bases between them. Per germline, CDR1 SGDLS and CDR2 YYNGEE.

This rearrangement joins TRBV19 to TRBJ2-2; D is uncertain. This CDR3 is built from 13 residues. The V gene lost 8 bases and the J gene lost 0 bases, with 7 bases spanning the gap. Looked up from germline, CDR1 is LNHDA and CDR2 is SQIVND (reference sequence). CDR3 in DNA: TGTGCCAGTCGACTGACGAACACCGGGGAGCTGTTTTTT. It codes for CASRLTNTGELFF.